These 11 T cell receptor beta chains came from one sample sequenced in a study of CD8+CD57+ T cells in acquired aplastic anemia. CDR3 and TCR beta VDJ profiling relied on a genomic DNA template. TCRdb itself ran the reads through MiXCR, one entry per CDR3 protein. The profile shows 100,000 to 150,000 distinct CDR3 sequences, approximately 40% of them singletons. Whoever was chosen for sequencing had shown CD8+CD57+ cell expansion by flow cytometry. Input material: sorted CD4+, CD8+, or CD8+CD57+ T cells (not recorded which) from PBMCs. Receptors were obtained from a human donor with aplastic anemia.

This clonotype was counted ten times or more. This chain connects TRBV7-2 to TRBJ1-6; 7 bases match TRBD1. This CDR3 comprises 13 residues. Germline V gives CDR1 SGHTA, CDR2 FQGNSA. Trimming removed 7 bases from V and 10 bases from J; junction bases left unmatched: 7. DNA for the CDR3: TGTGCCAGCACCGACAGGGTTAAGTCACCCCTCCACTTT. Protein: CASTDRVKSPLHF.

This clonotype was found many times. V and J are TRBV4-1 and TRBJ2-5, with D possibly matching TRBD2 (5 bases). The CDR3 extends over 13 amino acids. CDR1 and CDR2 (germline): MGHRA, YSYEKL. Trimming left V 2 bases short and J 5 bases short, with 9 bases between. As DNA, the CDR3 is TGCGCCAGCAGCCAATTTAGAGGGGAGACCCAGTACTTC. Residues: CASSQFRGETQYF.

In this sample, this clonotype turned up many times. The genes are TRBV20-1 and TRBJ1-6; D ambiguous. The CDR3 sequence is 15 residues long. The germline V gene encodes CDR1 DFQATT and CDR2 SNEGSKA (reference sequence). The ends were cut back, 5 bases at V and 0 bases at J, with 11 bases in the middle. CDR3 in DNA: TGCAGTGCTTCAGGCTTGAGCTCCTATAATTCACCCCTCCACTTT. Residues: CSASGLSSYNSPLHF.

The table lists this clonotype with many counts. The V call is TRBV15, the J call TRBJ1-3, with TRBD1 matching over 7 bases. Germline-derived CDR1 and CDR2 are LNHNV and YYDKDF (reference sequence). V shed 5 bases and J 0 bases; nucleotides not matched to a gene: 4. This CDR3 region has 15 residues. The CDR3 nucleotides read TGTGCCACCAGCCCCGGACAGGCCTCTGGAAACACCATATATTTT. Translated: CATSPGQASGNTIYF.

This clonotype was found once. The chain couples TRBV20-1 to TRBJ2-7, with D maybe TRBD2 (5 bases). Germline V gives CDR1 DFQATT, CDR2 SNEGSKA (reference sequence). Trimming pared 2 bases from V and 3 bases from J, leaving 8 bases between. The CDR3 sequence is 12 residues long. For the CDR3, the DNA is TGCAGTGCTAGACGGGGAGACTACGAGCAGTACTTC. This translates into CSARRGDYEQYF.

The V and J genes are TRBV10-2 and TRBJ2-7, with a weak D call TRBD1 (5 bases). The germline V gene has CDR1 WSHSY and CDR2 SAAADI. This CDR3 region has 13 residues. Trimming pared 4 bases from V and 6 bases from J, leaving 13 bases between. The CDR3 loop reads CASSAHRTPEQYF. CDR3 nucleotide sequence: TGCGCCAGCAGTGCACACAGGACCCCCGAGCAGTACTTC.

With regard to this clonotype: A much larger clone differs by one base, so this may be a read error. CDR3 nucleotide sequence: TGTGCCAGCAGCCAACCGGGGCGGCCAAACTATGGCTACACCTTC. It translates to CASSQPGRPNYGYTF. The chain has TRBV7-2 and TRBJ1-2; D is possibly TRBD1 (5 bases). V was cut by 5 bases and J by 2 bases, with 15 bases left in between. Germline lookup yields CDR1 SGHTA and CDR2 FQGNSA. The CDR3 runs 15 residues.

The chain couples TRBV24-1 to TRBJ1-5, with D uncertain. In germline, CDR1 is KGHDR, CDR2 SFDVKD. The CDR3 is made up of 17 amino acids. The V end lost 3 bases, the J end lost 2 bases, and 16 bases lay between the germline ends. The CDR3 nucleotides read TGTGCCACCAGTGATGAATTTGGATATATAGGCAATCAGCCCCAGCATTTT. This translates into CATSDEFGYIGNQPQHF.

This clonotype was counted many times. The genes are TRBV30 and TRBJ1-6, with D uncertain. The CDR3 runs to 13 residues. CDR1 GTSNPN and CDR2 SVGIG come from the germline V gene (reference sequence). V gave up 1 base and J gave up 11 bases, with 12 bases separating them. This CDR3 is CAWSGTLGTPLHF. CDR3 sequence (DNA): TGTGCCTGGAGTGGGACTCTTGGGACACCCCTCCACTTT.

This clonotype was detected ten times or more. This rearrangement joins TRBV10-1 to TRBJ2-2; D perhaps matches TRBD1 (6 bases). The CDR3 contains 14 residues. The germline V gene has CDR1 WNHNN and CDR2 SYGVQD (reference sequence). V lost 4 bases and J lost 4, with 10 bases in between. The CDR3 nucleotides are TGCGCCAGCAGTGGCCTAGGGGGCACCGGGGAGCTGTTTTTT. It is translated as CASSGLGGTGELFF.

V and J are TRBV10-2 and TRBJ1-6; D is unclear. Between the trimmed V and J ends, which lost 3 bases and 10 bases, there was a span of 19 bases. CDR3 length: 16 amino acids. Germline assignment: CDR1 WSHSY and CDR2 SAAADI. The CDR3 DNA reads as TGCGCCAGCAGTGATTCGATCGGACCGGGAGGGTCACCCCTCCACTTT. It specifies CASSDSIGPGGSPLHF.